The 32 T cell receptor beta chains reported below all come from one sample, sequenced in a study of OX40 agonist ivuxolimab in advanced cancers. Sequenced by immunoSEQ multiplex PCR; TCRdb stores in-frame clones only, minus some. The table shows about 66,000 clones, with around 89% occurring only once. The sequencing here drew on CD4+ or CD8+ T cells sorted from blood, taken in a trial of the OX40 agonist ivuxolimab. The source is an adult with an advanced solid tumor such as melanoma, head and neck, liver or kidney cancer.

The V and J genes are TRBV30 and TRBJ1-4; no clear D. The germline V gene has CDR1 GTSNPN and CDR2 SVGIG (reference sequence). The CDR3 contains 16 residues. Trimming shortened V by 0 bases and J by 10 bases, and 21 bases separated the two germline ends. CDR3 sequence reads: CAWSVRGSSRVGKLFF. The CDR3 DNA sequence: TGTGCCTGGAGTGTACGGGGTTCCTCGAGGGTCGGAAAACTGTTTTTT.

This chain links TRBV5-1 with TRBJ1-1, with 7 bases lining up with TRBD1. The CDR3 totals 14 residues. Germline CDR1 is SGHRS and CDR2 is YFSETQ. The J segment lost 1 base and the V segment lost 1 base, leaving 1 base of the junction unmatched. CDR3 coding DNA: TGCGCCAGCAGCTTGAGACAGGGGAACACTGAAGCTTTCTTT. This translates into CASSLRQGNTEAFF.

The chain uses TRBV15 and TRBJ2-6; D remains unclear. CDR3 length: 16 residues. Trimming removed 3 bases at V and 0 bases at J, with 9 bases between. Germline CDR1 and CDR2: LNHNV and YYDKDF (reference sequence). CDR3 coding DNA: TGTGCCACCAGCAGGAGTCCGCACTCTGGGGCCAACGTCCTGACTTTC. This codes for CATSRSPHSGANVLTF.

V is TRBV27 and J is TRBJ2-1; 7 nucleotides align to TRBD2. Germline loops: CDR1 MNHEY, CDR2 SMNVEV (reference sequence). V was clipped by 4 bases and J by 6 bases; unmatched bases: 27. The CDR3 is 21 residues long. The CDR3 loop is CASSSSRASGNRWRTGNEQFF. CDR3 nucleotide sequence: TGTGCCAGCAGTTCCTCTCGGGCTAGCGGAAACCGATGGCGTACTGGCAATGAGCAGTTCTTC.

The rearrangement uses TRBV29-1 and TRBJ2-3, with no clear D. CDR3 length: 13 amino acids. Trimming left V 4 bases short and J 2 bases short, with 10 bases between. Looked up from germline, CDR1 is SQVTM and CDR2 is ANQGSEA. CDR3 DNA sequence: TGCAGCGTTGGGACGGCGGACACAGATACGCAGTATTTT. It encodes CSVGTADTDTQYF.

The genes are TRBV10-2 and TRBJ2-5; D is uncertain. V lost 2 bases, J lost 7 bases, and 14 bases lay in between. In germline, CDR1 is WSHSY, CDR2 SAAADI. This CDR3 comprises 14 residues. As DNA, the CDR3 is TGCGCCAGCAGTGAGACCAACTTGAAGGGGACCCAGTACTTC. Its protein product is CASSETNLKGTQYF.

This clone was counted a few times. J is TRBJ2-7 and V is TRBV28; TRBD1 aligns across 8 bases. The CDR3 contains 15 residues. Germline V CDR1 and CDR2: MDHEN, SYDVKM. Trimming cost V 3 bases and J 3 bases; bases outside gene matches: 7. DNA for the CDR3: TGTGCCAGCAGTTTGGGGACAGGTTCGCGCTACGAGCAGTACTTC. It codes for CASSLGTGSRYEQYF.

The chain combines TRBV5-1 with TRBJ1-3; D is ambiguous. Germline-derived CDR1 and CDR2 are SGHRS and YFSETQ. Trimming removed 0 bases at V and 0 bases at J, with 7 bases between. The CDR3 sequence is 15 residues long. The CDR3 nucleotides read TGCGCCAGCAGCTTGGGCCAGCTCTCTGGAAACACCATATATTTT. It yields the protein CASSLGQLSGNTIYF.

The chain carries TRBV5-5 and TRBJ1-4; tentative D call: TRBD1 (6 bases). This CDR3 has 14 amino acids. Trimming cost V 3 bases and J 4 bases, with 10 bases left between them. Looked up from germline, CDR1 is SGHKS and CDR2 is YYEKEE (reference sequence). The CDR3 region has the DNA TGTGCCAGCAGCTCCCGGGACATTAATGAAAAACTGTTTTTT. It codes for CASSSRDINEKLFF.

Only one count was recorded for this clone. The chain uses TRBV5-5 and TRBJ1-5, with 8 bases matching TRBD1. CDR1 and CDR2 (germline): SGHKS, YYEKEE (reference sequence). There are 16 residues in the CDR3. With V trimmed by 0 bases and J by 5 bases, 7 bases remained unmatched. CDR3 DNA sequence: TGTGCCAGCAGCTTGGTCGTACAGGGGGTCGATCAGCCCCAGCATTTT. Protein product: CASSLVVQGVDQPQHF.

The J gene is TRBJ2-3, the V gene TRBV28; 7 bases are a match to TRBD2. Germline trimming cut 3 bases from V and 3 bases from J; bases unmatched to any gene: 3. Germline CDR1 and CDR2: MDHEN and SYDVKM. The CDR3 has 14 residues. The CDR3 loop is CASSLREGTDTQYF. In nucleotides, the CDR3 is TGTGCCAGCAGTTTGAGGGAGGGGACAGATACGCAGTATTTT.

This rearrangement joins TRBV7-9 to TRBJ2-3; 12 bases agree with TRBD2. This CDR3 has 18 amino acids. The ends lost 4 bases at V and 2 bases at J; junction bases unmatched: 10. Germline assignment: CDR1 SEHNR and CDR2 FQNEAQ (reference sequence). The CDR3 spells CASSSGTSGLPITDTQYF. Here the CDR3 DNA reads TGTGCCAGCAGCTCAGGGACTAGCGGGCTGCCTATCACAGATACGCAGTATTTT.

This chain uses TRBV6-9 with TRBJ2-7, with 12 bases identical to TRBD2. This CDR3 is built from 20 residues. V dropped 4 bases and J dropped 1; count of bases not matched to a gene: 17. Germline assignment: CDR1 MNHGY and CDR2 SVAAGI. CDR3 nucleotide sequence: TGTGCCAGCAGTTTTTTCGCAGGGACTAGCGGGTTCTTCGATTCCTACGAGCAGTACTTC. Its translation: CASSFFAGTSGFFDSYEQYF.

This chain connects TRBV6-5 to TRBJ2-3; 9 bases line up with TRBD1. There are 16 residues in the CDR3. Losses at the gene ends were 1 base for V and 4 bases for J; bases not matched to a gene: 6. The V gene's germline CDR1 is MNHEY and CDR2 SVGAGI. The CDR3, as DNA: TGTGCCAGCAGTTACTTACCGGGACAGGGATCAGATACGCAGTATTTT. It translates to CASSYLPGQGSDTQYF.

V is TRBV7-6 and J is TRBJ2-1; D gene unclear. This CDR3 has 13 residues. Trimming left V 1 base short and J 8 bases short, with 9 bases between. Looked up from germline, CDR1 is SGHVS and CDR2 is FNYEAQ. The CDR3 DNA reads as TGTGCCAGCAGCTTAGGGCAGGTGTATGAGCAGTTCTTC. Translation: CASSLGQVYEQFF.

The V call is TRBV2, the J call TRBJ1-5, with 8 positions matching TRBD1. The V gene end was trimmed by 6 bases and the J gene end by 7 bases; junction bases not matched to a gene: 5. Germline CDR1 reads SNHLY; CDR2 reads FYNNEI. The CDR3 runs to 13 residues. The CDR3 DNA reads as TGTGCCAGCAGCCGGACAGGGCGACAGCCCCAGCATTTT. Protein: CASSRTGRQPQHF. The full variable domain, in which reference TRBV2 and TRBJ1-5 provide the parts outside the CDR3, is EPEVTQTPSHQVTQMGQEVILRCVPISNHLYFYWYRQILGQKVEFLVSFYNNEISEKSEIFDDQFSVERPDGSNFTLKIRSTKLEDSAMYFCASSRTGRQPQHFGDGTRLSIL.

The chain uses TRBV28 and TRBJ1-5; D call uncertain. Germline lookup yields CDR1 MDHEN and CDR2 SYDVKM. The CDR3 has 12 residues. The V end was cut by 6 bases, the J end by 7 bases, with 10 bases between. The CDR3: CASSLAVQPQHF. The DNA for the CDR3 is TGTGCCAGCAGCCTGGCCGTACAGCCCCAGCATTTT. Complete variable domain (other parts from reference TRBV28 and TRBJ1-5): DVKVTQSSRYLVKRTGEKVFLECVQDMDHENMFWYRQDPGLGLRLIYFSYDVKMKEKGDIPEGYSVSREKKERFSLILESASTNQTSMYLCASSLAVQPQHFGDGTRLSIL.

The table lists this clone with a few counts. The V call is TRBV4-1, the J call TRBJ2-7; 8 bases match TRBD1. The CDR3 sequence is 15 residues long. CDR1 is MGHRA, CDR2 YSYEKL, per germline. The J segment lost 3 bases and the V segment lost 5 bases, leaving 9 bases of the junction unmatched. CDR3 nucleotide sequence: TGCGCCAGCAGCTACCAAGTCAGGGGGCTCTACGAGCAGTACTTC. Amino acids: CASSYQVRGLYEQYF.

The J gene is TRBJ2-7, the V gene TRBV10-3, with D unclear. Germline V CDR1 and CDR2: ENHRY, SYGVKD. CDR3 length: 13 residues. V shed 10 bases and J shed 7 bases, with 20 bases lying between them. The CDR3 sequence is CASTVTPPGEQYF. The DNA for the CDR3 is TGTGCCAGCACGGTCACACCTCCTGGAGAGCAGTACTTC.

J is TRBJ1-5 and V is TRBV27; a weak D match, TRBD1 (5 bases). This CDR3 has 15 residues. Germline-derived CDR1 and CDR2 are MNHEY and SMNVEV (reference sequence). V lost 8 bases and J lost 3, with 17 bases in between. CDR3 in DNA: TGTGCCAGCCGCTCAACGGGGGTCTTCAATCAGCCCCAGCATTTT. As protein: CASRSTGVFNQPQHF.

The chain carries TRBV11-2 and TRBJ2-2; D ambiguous. Germline CDR1 and CDR2: SGHAT and FQNNGV. Trimming removed 3 bases from V and 0 bases from J, with 11 bases in between. The CDR3 runs to 16 residues. CDR3 coding DNA: TGTGCCAGCAGCTTGAATCGAGTCTCGAACACCGGGGAGCTGTTTTTT. This sequence encodes CASSLNRVSNTGELFF.

The V gene is TRBV7-8, the J gene TRBJ2-5, with D unresolved. In germline, CDR1 is SGHVS, CDR2 FQNEAQ. Trimming removed 5 bases at V and 8 bases at J, with 9 bases between. This CDR3 comprises 11 residues. CDR3 bases: TGTGCCAGCAGCCCAATTGGCACCCAGTACTTC. Its translation is CASSPIGTQYF.

The gene calls are TRBV6-1 and TRBJ1-4; the D is unclear. Germline CDR1 reads MNHNS; CDR2 reads SASEGT. This CDR3 region has 13 residues. The V and J ends lost 7 bases and 5 bases respectively, with 11 bases between them. In nucleotides, the CDR3 is TGTGCCAGCACGCAGTCTTCAAATGAAAAACTGTTTTTT. It encodes CASTQSSNEKLFF.

J is TRBJ2-7 and V is TRBV11-3; D remains unclear. Germline CDR1 and CDR2: SGHNT and YENEEA. The CDR3 covers 14 residues. V dropped 0 bases and J dropped 5 bases, with 11 bases sitting between them. The CDR3 DNA reads as TGTGCCAGCAGCTTAGAAAGGAAGACGCACGAGCAGTACTTC. Translation: CASSLERKTHEQYF.

The rearrangement links TRBV29-1 to TRBJ1-1, with 9 bases that match TRBD1. Germline loops: CDR1 SQVTM, CDR2 ANQGSEA. CDR3 length: 13 residues. The V and J ends lost 5 bases and 6 bases, in that order; junction bases with no gene match: 7. The CDR3 DNA is TGCAGCGTTCGGTCGACAGGGGGACCTGAAGCTTTCTTT. Its protein product is CSVRSTGGPEAFF.

The gene calls are TRBV5-1 and TRBJ2-1; 7 nucleotides match TRBD2. With 1 base clipped from V and 15 bases from J, the junction kept 10 bases outside the gene matches. The CDR3 sequence is 13 residues long. Germline V CDR1 and CDR2: SGHRS, YFSETQ. In nucleotides, the CDR3 is TGCGCCAGCAGCTTGTCTGCGGGAGCGGTGCTGTTCTTC. It encodes CASSLSAGAVLFF.

The chain is built from TRBV7-8 and TRBJ2-3; possible D gene TRBD1, 5 bases. Trimming removed 8 bases at V and 2 bases at J, with 11 bases between. This CDR3 has 13 residues. The germline V gene encodes CDR1 SGHVS and CDR2 FQNEAQ. In nucleotides, the CDR3 is TGTGCCAGCTCTAGGGGAACCACAGATACGCAGTATTTT. Translating gives CASSRGTTDTQYF.

This chain connects TRBV7-9 to TRBJ1-1, with D tentatively TRBD1 (5 bases). The CDR3 has 15 residues. Germline V gives CDR1 SEHNR, CDR2 FQNEAQ (reference sequence). V lost 1 base to trimming and J lost 1 base, with 10 bases between them. CDR3 loop: CASSLEGVPNTEAFF. CDR3 DNA: TGTGCCAGCAGCTTAGAAGGGGTCCCGAACACTGAAGCTTTCTTT.

As to this clone: Because the CDR3's place on the DNA is in doubt, the DNA is left out and the CDR3 is given as listed by TCRdb. V usage is TRBV28 and J usage is TRBJ2-2; TRBD2 reflects the table's D call only, with no check against the DNA. The CDR3 comprises 13 residues, both ends counted. The germline CDR1 and CDR2 sequences are MDHEN and SYDVKM. The CDR3 loop is CASSTSNTGELFF.

The chain employs TRBV2 and TRBJ2-2, with TRBD2 identical over 14 bases. The J segment lost 5 bases and the V segment lost 4 bases, leaving 3 bases of the junction unmatched. Germline-derived CDR1 and CDR2 are SNHLY and FYNNEI. The CDR3 has 16 residues. CDR3 sequence reads: CASSGTSGRHTGELFF. The CDR3 DNA reads as TGTGCCAGCAGTGGGACTAGCGGGAGGCATACCGGGGAGCTGTTTTTT.

The chain uses TRBV6-6 and TRBJ1-4, with D perhaps matching TRBD1 (6 bases). The V gene's germline CDR1 is MNHNY and CDR2 SVGAGI (reference sequence). The CDR3 consists of 15 residues. V shed 6 bases and J shed 0 bases, with 11 bases lying between them. Here the CDR3 DNA reads TGTGCCAGCAGGGGGGCCCTCGCAACTAATGAAAAACTGTTTTTT. Its translation is CASRGALATNEKLFF.

The chain recombines TRBV6-5 with TRBJ2-7; D is unclear. V was trimmed by 4 bases and J by 7 bases, leaving 14 bases between them. Germline assignment: CDR1 MNHEY and CDR2 SVGAGI. The CDR3 consists of 13 residues. CDR3 DNA sequence: TGTGCCAGCAGTTCCGGGCTGGTACGAGAGCAGTACTTC. Translation gives CASSSGLVREQYF.